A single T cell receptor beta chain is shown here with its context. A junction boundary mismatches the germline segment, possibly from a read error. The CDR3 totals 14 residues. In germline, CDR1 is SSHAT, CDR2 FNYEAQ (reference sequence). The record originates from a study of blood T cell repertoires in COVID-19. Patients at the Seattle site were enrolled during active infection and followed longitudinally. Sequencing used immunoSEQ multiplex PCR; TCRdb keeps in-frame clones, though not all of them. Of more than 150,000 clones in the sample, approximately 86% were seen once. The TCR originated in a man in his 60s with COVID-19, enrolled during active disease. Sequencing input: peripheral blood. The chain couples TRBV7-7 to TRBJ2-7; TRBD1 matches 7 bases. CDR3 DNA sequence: TGTGCTAGCAGCTTTGGGACAGCCTCCTACGAGCAGTACTTC. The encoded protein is CASSFGTASYEQYF.